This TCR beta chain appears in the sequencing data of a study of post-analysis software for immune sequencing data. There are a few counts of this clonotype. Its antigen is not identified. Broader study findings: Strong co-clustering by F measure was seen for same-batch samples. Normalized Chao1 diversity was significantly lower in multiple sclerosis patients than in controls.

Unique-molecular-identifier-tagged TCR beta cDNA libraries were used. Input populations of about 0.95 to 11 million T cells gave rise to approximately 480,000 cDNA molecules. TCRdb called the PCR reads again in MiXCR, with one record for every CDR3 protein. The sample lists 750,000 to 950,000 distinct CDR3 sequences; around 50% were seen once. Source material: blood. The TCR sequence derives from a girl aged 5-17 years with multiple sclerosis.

The CDR3 nucleotides are TGCAGCGTTGTAGGATTTCAACCCTACAATGAGCAGTTCTTC. Its protein is CSVVGFQPYNEQFF. The J gene is TRBJ2-1, the V gene TRBV29-1; no reliable D call. The CDR3 loop spans 14 amino acids. CDR1 SQVTM and CDR2 ANQGSEA come from the germline V gene. Trimming cost V 4 bases and J 2 bases, with 12 bases left between them.